The 3 T cell receptor beta chains below were found in one sample sequenced in a study of CD8+CD57+ T cells in acquired aplastic anemia. Genomic DNA served as template for TCR beta VDJ and CDR3 profiling. TCRdb ran MiXCR on the reads and lists one entry per CDR3 protein. The sample lists some 290,000 distinct CDR3 sequences, roughly half occurring once. The specimen was sorted CD4+, CD8+, or CD8+CD57+ T cells (not recorded which) from PBMCs. These receptors all come from a human donor with severe aplastic anemia or a healthy control (not recorded which).

Concerning this clonotype: Just one base apart from a much larger clone, this may be a read error. The chain uses TRBV19 and TRBJ1-2; D gene uncertain. Germline V gene data show CDR1 as LNHDA and CDR2 as SQIVND (reference sequence). The CDR3 sequence is 11 residues long. The chain's CDR3 is CASSGNHGYTF. Here the CDR3 DNA reads TGTGCAAGCTCCGGAAACCATGGCTACACCTTC.

The V gene is TRBV20-1, the J gene TRBJ2-1; D remains unclear. CDR3 length: 13 residues. Germline V gene lookup returns CDR1 DFQATT and CDR2 SNEGSKA (reference sequence). V was pared by 3 bases and J by 10 bases, with 16 bases between. For the CDR3, the DNA is TGCAGTGCTAGCACGAGGTCGTTTTGGGAGCAGTTCTTC. It specifies CSASTRSFWEQFF.

The chain has TRBV11-2 and TRBJ1-1; 9 positions agree with TRBD1. The CDR3 has 13 amino acids. Losses at the gene ends were 6 bases for V and 5 bases for J; bases not matched to a gene: 4. Germline V gene lookup returns CDR1 SGHAT and CDR2 FQNNGV. For the CDR3, the DNA is TGTGCCAGCAGGGCGACAGGGGGGACTGAAGCTTTCTTT. It encodes CASRATGGTEAFF.